Listed here is a single T cell receptor (beta chain). V lost 3 bases and J lost 0, with 11 bases in between. The germline gives CDR1 MNHNS, CDR2 SASEGT. This CDR3 region has 15 residues. Profiled with immunoSEQ multiplex PCR; TCRdb holds only in-frame clones, not every one. The table records fewer than 200,000 clones, more than 65% of them present only once. Participants, about 18 to 90 years old, spanned 24 US areas. Participants had their cohort set by participant-reported clinical history. This specimen comes from a study of blood T cell repertoires in COVID-19. Study context: The samples span acute and convalescent COVID-19 from the United States, Italy and Spain. From T cells, B-cell-depleted T cells, or PBMCs came the material, which was cDNA or gDNA.

The specimen was PBMCs or T cells enriched from blood (not recorded which). The receptor was isolated from a middle-aged woman with acute COVID-19. The chain employs TRBV6-1 and TRBJ1-1; D is possibly TRBD1 (6 bases). CDR3 DNA: TGTGCCAGCAGTGACCAAACAGGGATGAACACTGAAGCTTTCTTT. It yields the protein CASSDQTGMNTEAFF.